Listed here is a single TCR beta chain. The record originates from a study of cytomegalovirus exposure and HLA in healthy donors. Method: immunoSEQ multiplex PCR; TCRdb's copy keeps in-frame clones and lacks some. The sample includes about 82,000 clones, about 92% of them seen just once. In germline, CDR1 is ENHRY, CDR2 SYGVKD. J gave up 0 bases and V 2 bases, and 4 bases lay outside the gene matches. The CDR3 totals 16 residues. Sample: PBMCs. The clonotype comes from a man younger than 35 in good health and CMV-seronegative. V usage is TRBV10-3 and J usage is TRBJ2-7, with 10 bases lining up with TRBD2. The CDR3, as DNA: TGTGCCATCAGTGAGGGACTAGCGGCCAGCTCCTACGAGCAGTACTTC. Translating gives CAISEGLAASSYEQYF.